This paragraph covers one TCR beta chain sequence. Its antigen remains unknown. This specimen comes from a study of cytomegalovirus exposure and HLA in healthy donors. On the study more broadly: The early release's HLA-typed donors yielded about 85 million unique TCRs.

The PCR employed 60 Vbeta primers together with 13 Jbeta primers. The repertoire was sequenced with immunoSEQ multiplex PCR; TCRdb's copy has only in-frame clones and lacks some. This sample has approximately 120,000 clones, with 81% found just once. Findings and limits, study-wide: 16,951 TCR beta sequences were associated with HLA alleles at 0.05 false discovery rate in a later analysis. In a later analysis, HLA-associated beta chains showed higher expansion and lower generation probabilities than comparable chains. In an earlier analysis, about 90% or about 30%: the productive usage of most TCR beta V segments.

The CDR3 is 16 amino acids. V was cut by 0 bases and J by 8 bases, with 17 bases left in between. Germline V gene sequence: CDR1 LGHNA, CDR2 YSLEER. The TCR originated in a man between 18 and 29 years old in good health and CMV-seropositive. The sample was PBMCs. The chain has TRBV4-3 and TRBJ2-1; D is undetermined. CDR3 sequence reads: CASSQEVSLDRDEQFF. The CDR3, as DNA: TGCGCCAGCAGCCAAGAGGTCTCCCTCGATCGCGATGAGCAGTTCTTC.